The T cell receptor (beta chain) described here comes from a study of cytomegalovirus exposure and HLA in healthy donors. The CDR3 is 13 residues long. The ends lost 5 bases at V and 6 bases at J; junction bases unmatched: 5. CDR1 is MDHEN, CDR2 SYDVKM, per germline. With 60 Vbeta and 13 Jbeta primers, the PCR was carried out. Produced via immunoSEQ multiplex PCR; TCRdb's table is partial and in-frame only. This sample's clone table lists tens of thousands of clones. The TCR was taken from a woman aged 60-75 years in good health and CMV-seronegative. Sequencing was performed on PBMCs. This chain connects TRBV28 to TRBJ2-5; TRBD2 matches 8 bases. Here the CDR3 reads CASSAGTSQTQYF. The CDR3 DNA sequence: TGTGCCAGCAGTGCCGGGACTAGTCAGACCCAGTACTTC.